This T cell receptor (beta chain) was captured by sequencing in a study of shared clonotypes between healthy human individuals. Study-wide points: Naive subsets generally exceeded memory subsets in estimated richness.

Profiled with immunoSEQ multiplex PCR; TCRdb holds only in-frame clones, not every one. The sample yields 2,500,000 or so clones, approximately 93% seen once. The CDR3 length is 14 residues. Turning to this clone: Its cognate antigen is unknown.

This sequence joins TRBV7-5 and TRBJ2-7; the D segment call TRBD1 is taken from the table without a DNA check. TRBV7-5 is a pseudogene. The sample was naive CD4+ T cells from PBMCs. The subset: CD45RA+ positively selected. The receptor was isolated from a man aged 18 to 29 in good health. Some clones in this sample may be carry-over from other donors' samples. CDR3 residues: CASSPKGQGYEQYF. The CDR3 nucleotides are TGTGCCAGCAGCCCCAAGGGACAGGGGTACGAGCAGTACTTC.